The 24 T cell receptor beta chains presented below share a single source sample, sequenced in a study of blood T cell repertoires in COVID-19. Here immunoSEQ multiplex PCR was the method, and the copy in TCRdb shows in-frame clones only, minus some. The repertoire holds approximately 220,000 clones, with about 87% as singletons. Sequences were obtained from PBMCs or T cells enriched from blood (not recorded which). Every receptor here comes from a man under 40 who had recovered from COVID-19.

The rearrangement uses TRBV10-1 and TRBJ1-5; the match to TRBD1 covers 8 bases. This CDR3 spans 17 amino acids. Germline values: CDR1 WNHNN, CDR2 SYGVQD (reference sequence). V shed 1 base and J 2 bases; nucleotides not matched to a gene: 7. The CDR3 here is CASSECVRGLRNQPQHF. DNA of the CDR3: TGCGCCAGCAGTGAGTGCGTCAGGGGGCTACGCAATCAGCCCCAGCATTTT.

The chain joins TRBV27 to TRBJ2-7; D not certain. Germline loops: CDR1 MNHEY, CDR2 SMNVEV (reference sequence). This CDR3 spans 13 amino acids. V lost 4 bases and J lost 4, with 11 bases in between. The CDR3 loop reads CASSSIPSYEQYF. CDR3 sequence (DNA): TGTGCCAGCAGTTCTATACCCTCTTACGAGCAGTACTTC.

This rearrangement joins TRBV20-1 to TRBJ2-7; TRBD1 matches 8 bases. V trimming: 3 bases; J trimming: 2 bases; junction bases outside the gene matches: 15. The germline gives CDR1 DFQATT, CDR2 SNEGSKA (reference sequence). The CDR3 spans 17 residues. CDR3 nucleotide sequence: TGCAGTGCTAGTGGGGGAGAACCGGGACAGGTTACCTACGAGCAGTACTTC. This gives the protein CSASGGEPGQVTYEQYF.

The genes are TRBV14 and TRBJ1-4, with TRBD1 as a possible D gene (6 bases). The CDR3 runs 16 residues. V dropped 2 bases and J dropped 6 bases, with 16 bases sitting between them. Germline V gives CDR1 SGHDN, CDR2 FVKESK. The CDR3, as DNA: TGTGCCAGCAGCCAAAAACAGGGTTCCCTGTATGAAAAACTGTTTTTT. It specifies CASSQKQGSLYEKLFF.

The chain has TRBV11-2 and TRBJ1-1; D is ambiguous. The CDR3 spans 16 residues. The V and J ends lost 5 bases and 2 bases respectively, with 18 bases between them. Germline V CDR1 and CDR2: SGHAT, FQNNGV. CDR3 protein: CASSVRADGKNTEAFF. The CDR3 DNA follows: TGTGCCAGCAGCGTCCGGGCCGACGGGAAAAACACTGAAGCTTTCTTT.

The chain has TRBV13 and TRBJ2-3, with 16 bases identical to TRBD2. Germline assignment: CDR1 PRHDT and CDR2 FYEKMQ (reference sequence). The CDR3 extends over 18 amino acids. The V gene end was trimmed by 4 bases and the J gene end by 2 bases; junction bases not matched to a gene: 6. Written as DNA, the CDR3 is TGTGCCAGCAGCTGGGGACTAGCGGGGGGGCCGAACACAGATACGCAGTATTTT. Residues: CASSWGLAGGPNTDTQYF.

This chain uses TRBV5-5 with TRBJ1-5; D is possibly TRBD1 (5 bases). Germline V gene lookup returns CDR1 SGHKS and CDR2 YYEKEE (reference sequence). The CDR3 contains 13 residues. Trimming cost V 5 bases and J 4 bases, with 10 bases left between them. This chain's CDR3 is CASSPGGNQPQHF. The CDR3 region has the DNA TGTGCCAGCAGTCCCGGGGGGAATCAGCCCCAGCATTTT. The entire variable domain, with the rest obtained from reference TRBV5-5 and TRBJ1-5, is as follows: DAGVTQSPTHLIKTRGQQVTLRCSPISGHKSVSWYQQVLGQGPQFIFQYYEKEERGRGNFPDRFSARQFPNYSSELNVNALLLGDSALYLCASSPGGNQPQHFGDGTRLSIL.

V gene TRBV7-2 combines with J gene TRBJ2-3; 7 nucleotides align to TRBD2. The CDR3 is made up of 14 amino acids. In germline, CDR1 is SGHTA, CDR2 FQGNSA. Trimming cost V 5 bases and J 4 bases; bases outside gene matches: 6. CDR3 nucleotide sequence: TGTGCCAGCAGCCCGTCGGGGAGGGCAGATACGCAGTATTTT. It codes for CASSPSGRADTQYF.

The V gene is TRBV5-1, the J gene TRBJ2-3, with 9 bases fitting TRBD2. Unmatched junction bases numbered 5, after V lost 4 bases and J lost 2 bases. Germline-derived CDR1 and CDR2 are SGHRS and YFSETQ. The CDR3 has 15 residues. DNA for the CDR3: TGCGCCAGCAGCCCGGGACTAGCAATCACAGATACGCAGTATTTT. Its translation is CASSPGLAITDTQYF.

This clone was counted between two and nine times. This rearrangement joins TRBV28 to TRBJ1-1; 7 bases are shared with TRBD1. The CDR3 contains 16 residues. With V trimmed by 5 bases and J by 2 bases, 11 bases remained unmatched. The germline CDR1 and CDR2 sequences are MDHEN and SYDVKM. In DNA form, the CDR3 reads TGTGCCAGCAGTCCGACCGTTAACAGGGGAAACACTGAAGCTTTCTTT. Protein: CASSPTVNRGNTEAFF.

V is TRBV4-2 and J is TRBJ1-5; the D gene is possibly TRBD1 (6 bases). The germline V and J ends were trimmed by 0 bases and 6 bases, with 18 bases remaining between them. Germline CDR1 is LGHNA and CDR2 is YNFKEQ. The CDR3 contains 17 residues. The CDR3 region has the DNA TGTGCCAGCAGCCAAGATGTCTGGCCAGGGGTTATTCAGCCCCAGCATTTT. Residues: CASSQDVWPGVIQPQHF.

J is TRBJ2-6 and V is TRBV30, with 9 bases lining up with TRBD1. The CDR3 sequence is 18 residues long. V was pared by 4 bases and J by 3 bases, with 13 bases of the junction left unmatched. Germline lookup yields CDR1 GTSNPN and CDR2 SVGIG (reference sequence). The CDR3 DNA is TGTGCCTGGAAAGGCGGACTGGGACAGGGTAGTGGGGCCAACGTCCTGACTTTC. Its translation is CAWKGGLGQGSGANVLTF. The whole variable domain, remainder taken from reference TRBV30 and TRBJ2-6, is SQTIHQWPATLVQPVGSPLSLECTVEGTSNPNLYWYRQAAGRGLQLLFYSVGIGQISSEVPQNLSASRPQDRQFILSSKKLLLSDSGFYLCAWKGGLGQGSGANVLTFGAGSRLTVL.

The chain employs TRBV5-3 and TRBJ2-3; TRBD2 matches at 16 bases. TRBV5-3 is an ORF, and what it does is uncertain. The CDR3 loop spans 16 amino acids. V lost 3 bases, J lost 4 bases, and 2 bases stayed unmatched. The CDR3 DNA follows: TGTGCCAGAAGCTCAGGGACTAGCGGGGGGGCAGATACGCAGTATTTT. Encoded protein: CARSSGTSGGADTQYF.

The chain links TRBV4-1 to TRBJ1-2, with TRBD1 identical over 7 bases. Trimming at V came to 4 bases and at J to 3 bases, leaving 8 bases not matched to a gene. The CDR3 runs to 15 residues. Germline CDR1 reads MGHRA; CDR2 reads YSYEKL. The CDR3: CASSPRDSYYYGYTF. In DNA form, the CDR3 reads TGCGCCAGCAGCCCTCGGGACAGCTACTACTATGGCTACACCTTC.

The chain couples TRBV7-9 to TRBJ2-5; 8 bases match TRBD1. The germline V gene encodes CDR1 SEHNR and CDR2 FQNEAQ (reference sequence). J was trimmed by 5 bases and V by 4 bases; bases with no gene match: 12. This CDR3 has 16 residues. CDR3 sequence (DNA): TGTGCCAGCAGCTCGACCGCCCGGACAGGGAGGGAGACCCAGTACTTC. Translated, it gives CASSSTARTGRETQYF.

This chain uses TRBV4-1 with TRBJ2-7; D uncertain. V was cut by 1 base and J by 0 bases, with 22 bases left in between. CDR1 MGHRA and CDR2 YSYEKL come from the germline V gene. This CDR3 spans 19 amino acids. CDR3 region: CASSQVYPLGRRPSYEQYF. The CDR3 coding sequence is TGCGCCAGCAGCCAAGTCTATCCCCTGGGCAGGCGACCCTCCTACGAGCAGTACTTC.

This sequence joins TRBV4-3 and TRBJ2-4; 10 positions agree with TRBD1. The CDR3 has 18 residues. Losses at the gene ends were 0 bases for V and 0 bases for J; bases not matched to a gene: 5. CDR1 is LGHNA and CDR2 is YSLEER in the germline V gene. CDR3 DNA: TGCGCCAGCAGCCAAGATGGGACAGGGGTTCGAGCCAAAAACATTCAGTACTTC. Residues: CASSQDGTGVRAKNIQYF.

This sequence joins TRBV5-1 and TRBJ2-7, with 7 bases matching TRBD2. Germline CDR1 reads SGHRS; CDR2 reads YFSETQ. The CDR3 has 13 amino acids. V gave up 2 bases and J gave up 3 bases; unmatched junction bases: 2. CDR3 bases: TGCGCCAGCAGCTTACGGGGGGACTACGAGCAGTACTTC. It is translated as CASSLRGDYEQYF.

V and J are TRBV19 and TRBJ2-3; 7 bases are a match to TRBD1. With V trimmed by 4 bases and J by 1 base, 8 bases remained unmatched. Germline V CDR1 and CDR2: LNHDA, SQIVND (reference sequence). This CDR3 region has 16 residues. The CDR3 loop reads CASSTDRTYRTDTQYF. DNA of the CDR3: TGTGCCAGTAGTACGGACAGGACCTATCGCACAGATACGCAGTATTTT.

The rearrangement links TRBV2 to TRBJ2-2, with D possibly matching TRBD1 (6 bases). This CDR3 has 15 residues. Germline CDR1 is SNHLY and CDR2 is FYNNEI. Trimming left V 3 bases short and J 1 base short, with 9 bases between. The CDR3 nucleotides are TGTGCCAGCAGTGACAGGGGTCTGAACACCGGGGAGCTGTTTTTT. Translation gives CASSDRGLNTGELFF.

The V and J genes are TRBV29-1 and TRBJ2-7; 7 nucleotides line up with TRBD1. In germline, CDR1 is SQVTM, CDR2 ANQGSEA. V was pared by 4 bases and J by 6 bases, with 9 bases of the junction left unmatched. The CDR3 loop spans 13 amino acids. CDR3 loop: CSVGPDRFGEQYF. The CDR3, as DNA: TGCAGCGTTGGCCCGGACAGGTTTGGCGAGCAGTACTTC.

The rearrangement uses TRBV27 and TRBJ2-6; D remains ambiguous. The CDR3 extends over 18 amino acids. Germline lookup yields CDR1 MNHEY and CDR2 SMNVEV (reference sequence). V gave up 5 bases and J gave up 2 bases, with 19 bases separating them. CDR3 sequence (DNA): TGTGCCAGCAGTCTGGGTATACAGCCAAAGGCTGGGGCCAACGTCCTGACTTTC. This gives the protein CASSLGIQPKAGANVLTF.

The chain is built from TRBV29-1 and TRBJ2-1; TRBD2 matches 14 bases. Germline V gene lookup returns CDR1 SQVTM and CDR2 ANQGSEA. This CDR3 contains 14 residues. Losses at the gene ends were 3 bases for V and 7 bases for J; bases not matched to a gene: 2. The chain's CDR3 is CSVDRTSGGNEQFF. Written as DNA, the CDR3 is TGCAGCGTTGACCGGACTAGCGGGGGGAATGAGCAGTTCTTC.

The rearrangement joins TRBV18 to TRBJ1-6; D is uncertain. Between the trimmed V and J ends, which lost 3 bases and 12 bases, there was a span of 12 bases. CDR1 and CDR2 from the germline V gene are KGHSH and LQKENI. There are 13 residues in the CDR3. In DNA, the CDR3 is TGTGCCAGCTCACCCCTCCCGGAGGTACCCCTCCACTTT. This encodes CASSPLPEVPLHF. Combining the CDR3 with reference TRBV18 and TRBJ1-6 gives the whole variable domain NAGVMQNPRHLVRRRGQEARLRCSPMKGHSHVYWYRQLPEEGLKFMVYLQKENIIDESGMPKERFSAEFPKEGPSILRIQQVVRGDSAAYFCASSPLPEVPLHFGNGTRLTVT.